The sequence of this TCR beta chain was determined in a study of shared clonotypes between healthy human individuals. On the study more broadly: CD4 naive and CD4 memory each took three plates per donor, while CD8 naive took two and CD8 memory one.

The table came from immunoSEQ multiplex PCR; TCRdb's copy has only in-frame clones and leaves some out. The sample carries under 600,000 clones, less than 98% recorded once. V was clipped by 5 bases and J by 0 bases; unmatched bases: 6. The CDR3 runs 16 residues. Germline loops: CDR1 LNHDA, CDR2 SQIVND (reference sequence). This TCR was sampled from a woman between 25 and 40 years old in good health. The chain recombines TRBV19 with TRBJ2-7; TRBD2 agrees at 11 bases. Sequencing input: naive CD4+ T cells sorted from blood. The subset denotes: CD45RA+ positively selected. The CDR3 DNA reads TGTGCCAGTAGTGCGGAAACTAGCGGGGGCTCCTACGAGCAGTACTTC. The encoded protein is CASSAETSGGSYEQYF. The whole variable domain, remainder taken from reference TRBV19 and TRBJ2-7, is DGGITQSPKYLFRKEGQNVTLSCEQNLNHDAMYWYRQDPGQGLRLIYYSQIVNDFQKGDIAEGYSVSREKKESFPLTVTSAQKNPTAFYLCASSAETSGGSYEQYFGPGTRLTVT.